A selection of T cell receptor beta chains follows, all from one sample in a study of T-cell reconstitution after alpha-beta-depleted transplantation in children. TCRdb re-called the PCR reads with MiXCR, one entry per CDR3 protein. The profile covers some 460,000 distinct CDR3 sequences, with 15% to 20% appearing a single time and under 30% taken by the ten largest. The sample consisted of PBMCs, mostly from graft donor cells, taken 360 days after TCRalphabeta/CD19-depleted stem cell transplant. The receptor set was obtained from a boy younger than two who had a stem cell transplant for Wiskott-Aldrich syndrome, so the T cells may come from the graft donor. The CDR3 runs from the conserved cysteine through the conserved F or W. A D gene is named only where the DNA matches it firmly. Clone sizes are given selectively: once, few, many, or a class where the clone is expanded.

j_call d_call v_call clone_size cdr3_nt cdr3_aa
TRBJ1-6 NA TRBV5-1 NA TGCGCCAGCAGCTGGGATCCGAATTCACCCCTCCACTTT CASSWDPNSPLHF
TRBJ2-2 TRBD1 TRBV5-1 few TGCGCCAGCAGCTTGGCCCCACAGGGGGCGAGCGGGGAGCTGTTTTTT CASSLAPQGASGELFF
TRBJ2-2 TRBD1 TRBV6-2/TRBV6-3 NA TGTGCCAGCAGTTACGGGACAGGGGCAAACACCGGGGAGCTGTTTTTT CASSYGTGANTGELFF
TRBJ2-5 TRBD2 TRBV4-1 few TGCGCCAGCAGCCAAGATGGACTAGCGGCCAACCGGCTCCAAGAGACCCAGTACTTC CASSQDGLAANRLQETQYF
TRBJ2-1 NA TRBV3-1 few TGTGCCAGCAGCCAAGTGTGGGGCACACACAATGAGCAGTTCTTC CASSQVWGTHNEQFF
TRBJ2-7 NA TRBV25-1 NA TGTGCCAGCAGTCCCAAGCTCCAGGCCTTTTACGAGCAGTACTTC CASSPKLQAFYEQYF
TRBJ2-2 NA TRBV5-6 few TGTGCCAGCAGCTTGAGGGCCAACAGGGCAAGTTGGTCCGGGGAGCTGTTTTTT CASSLRANRASWSGELFF
TRBJ2-3 NA TRBV28 NA TGTGCCAGCACCTCGGGGGATCGGGGCACAGATACGCAGTATTTT CASTSGDRGTDTQYF
TRBJ2-3 TRBD1 TRBV5-1 NA TGCGCCAGCAGCTTGGGCAGGGGGCCGGGGACGGATACGCAGTATTTT CASSLGRGPGTDTQYF
TRBJ1-4 NA TRBV12-3/TRBV12-4 NA TGTGCCAGCAGTTTATGGGGAGCTAATGAAAAACTGTTTTTT CASSLWGANEKLFF
TRBJ1-1 NA TRBV6-5 few TGTGCCAGCAGTTATGATTGGGATCTGAACACTGAAGCTTTCTTT CASSYDWDLNTEAFF
TRBJ2-7 TRBD2 TRBV4-1 few TGCGCCAGCAGCCAACCGACCGGGACTAGGGGAGGGGAGCAGTACTTC CASSQPTGTRGGEQYF
TRBJ2-1 NA TRBV20-1 NA TGCAGTGCTACCCCGGCGGCGCTAGGGGCTGAGCAGTTCTTC CSATPAALGAEQFF
TRBJ2-4 NA TRBV6-1 few TGTGCCAGCAGTAAACGGAGGGATGGCATTCAGTACTTC CASSKRRDGIQYF
TRBJ2-1 TRBD1 TRBV7-9 NA TGTGCCAGCAGCTTAACGGGGGCAGGGGGCTACGGTGAGCAGTTCTTC CASSLTGAGGYGEQFF
TRBJ2-4 TRBD2 TRBV7-9 few TGTGCCAGCAGCGGACTAGCGGAGGAAAACATTCAGTACTTC CASSGLAEENIQYF
TRBJ1-1 NA TRBV4-3 few TGCGCCAGCAGCCACCCTTGGGCGGGAAGTGAAGCTTTCTTT CASSHPWAGSEAFF
TRBJ2-1 TRBD1 TRBV20-1 few TGCAGTGCTAGTGAGCCGGGACAGGGGAGTCAACTTAGCGTTTACAATGAGCAGTTCTTC CSASEPGQGSQLSVYNEQFF
TRBJ2-1 TRBD2 TRBV5-1 NA TGCGCCAGCAGCTTGGGAGGACTAGCGTCGTATGAGCAGTTCTTC CASSLGGLASYEQFF
TRBJ2-7 TRBD1 TRBV7-2 few TGTGCCAGCAGCCGGGACAGGGATAACTCCTACGAGCAGTACTTC CASSRDRDNSYEQYF
TRBJ2-7 NA TRBV6-5 few TGTGCCAGCAGTTACCCACAGGAAAGGACCTACGAGCAGTACTTC CASSYPQERTYEQYF
TRBJ2-2 NA TRBV30 NA TGTGCCTGGAGTGTAGGCGTAACCGGGGAGCTGTTTTTT CAWSVGVTGELFF
TRBJ2-7 NA TRBV12-3/TRBV12-4 NA TGTGCCAGCAGTTTGGGGGACTCGGCCGAGCAGTACTTC CASSLGDSAEQYF
TRBJ2-3 TRBD2 TRBV12-3/TRBV12-4 NA TGTGCCAGCAGTATACTAGCGGGAGCGACAGATACGCAGTATTTT CASSILAGATDTQYF
TRBJ1-4 NA TRBV25-1 NA TGTGCCAGCAGTGAATCTGGGTTTGGGGAAAAACTGTTTTTT CASSESGFGEKLFF
TRBJ1-5 TRBD1 TRBV7-9 NA TGTGCCAGCAGCCCAGGGGGAAAGAGCAATCAGCCCCAGCATTTT CASSPGGKSNQPQHF
TRBJ1-5 TRBD1 TRBV7-6 NA TGTGCCAGCAGCTTAGCGACAGGGTTCGATCAGCCCCAGCATTTT CASSLATGFDQPQHF
TRBJ2-1 TRBD2 TRBV7-9 NA TGTGCCAGCAGCTTAAGTGGCGGGGGAGATTACAATGAGCAGTTCTTC CASSLSGGGDYNEQFF
TRBJ2-3 NA TRBV20-1 few TGCAGTGCTAGAACCCGGATCGGTGGACGTAAGGGGGGTACGCAGTATTTT CSARTRIGGRKGGTQYF
TRBJ2-3 TRBD2 TRBV20-1 NA TGCAGTGCGTTGGGGGGGGGGAACGCAGATACGCAGTATTTT CSALGGGNADTQYF
TRBJ1-1 NA TRBV6-6 few TGTGCCAGCAGTTACAATCGGAACACTGAAGCTTTCTTT CASSYNRNTEAFF
TRBJ2-2 NA TRBV9 NA TGTGCCAGCAGCGTAGGGACCCCGAACACCGGGGAGCTGTTTTTT CASSVGTPNTGELFF
TRBJ2-3 NA TRBV29-1 few TGCAGCGCGAGGGTTTTCTCCACAGATACGCAGTATTTT CSARVFSTDTQYF
TRBJ1-1 NA TRBV5-1 few TGCGCCAGCAGCTTGGGGCAGGGGAGGAACACTGAAGCTTTCTTT CASSLGQGRNTEAFF
TRBJ2-7 NA TRBV7-9 NA TGTGCCAGCAGCCACTTGACAGCAGTTACCTACGAGCAGTACTTC CASSHLTAVTYEQYF
TRBJ2-5 TRBD2 TRBV19 many TGTGCCAGTAGCTCGGGACTAGCGGGGGGTCCCCAAGAGACCCAGTACTTC CASSSGLAGGPQETQYF
TRBJ2-5 NA TRBV13 many TGTGCCAGCGCAAGGGGGGAAGAGACCCAGTACTTC CASARGEETQYF
TRBJ1-2 TRBD1 TRBV20-1 few TGCAGTGCTAGAGTCGAAGACAGGGGGCGCTTTGGCTACACCTTC CSARVEDRGRFGYTF
TRBJ2-5 TRBD1 TRBV10-3 NA TGTGCCATCAGCCGACAGGGAGTGAGAGAGACCCAGTACTTC CAISRQGVRETQYF
TRBJ2-5 NA TRBV28 NA TGTGCCAGCAGTTTGTGGGACCCACGGGCCCAGTACTTC CASSLWDPRAQYF
TRBJ1-2 TRBD1 TRBV5-1 NA TGCGCCAGCAGCTTACAGCCCGGGACAGGGTTGTCAGGCTACACCTTC CASSLQPGTGLSGYTF
TRBJ2-2 TRBD2 TRBV7-2 few TGTGCCAGCAGCTTTCAGCGGGGGGGCGGGGAGCTGTTTTTT CASSFQRGGGELFF
TRBJ2-1 NA TRBV7-2 NA TGTGCCAGCAGTATGATAATCTACAGGGTCTATGAGCAGTTCTTC CASSMIIYRVYEQFF
TRBJ2-1 NA TRBV29-1 few TGCAGCGTCACAGCCCTTGGGTACAATGAGCAGTTCTTC CSVTALGYNEQFF
TRBJ1-1 NA TRBV7-7 many TGTGCCAGCAGCTTTGGTATTGGAACTGAAGCTTTCTTT CASSFGIGTEAFF
TRBJ2-1 TRBD2 TRBV18 NA TGTGCCAGCCGGACTAGTGCGTACAATGAGCAGTTCTTC CASRTSAYNEQFF
TRBJ2-5 TRBD1 TRBV5-1 NA TGCGCCAGCAGCTTCGGGACAGGGGGCGCGAAGACCCAGTACTTC CASSFGTGGAKTQYF
TRBJ2-7 TRBD1 TRBV12-3/TRBV12-4 few TGTGCCAGCAGTCTATCCGGAGGACAGGGTTCCTACGAGCAGTACTTC CASSLSGGQGSYEQYF
TRBJ2-1 NA TRBV2 few TGTGCCAGCAGGGGACCTGGCGATGAGCAGTTCTTC CASRGPGDEQFF
TRBJ1-6 TRBD1 TRBV11-2 NA TGTGCCAGCAGCAAGGACAGGCGCAATTCACCCCTCCACTTT CASSKDRRNSPLHF
TRBJ2-7 NA TRBV20-1 NA TGCAGTGCGCCTGGGACTGGCCCTAAGAACGAGCAGTACTTC CSAPGTGPKNEQYF
TRBJ2-1 NA TRBV7-9 few TGTGCCAGCAGCCGGGCTGAGCAGTTCTTC CASSRAEQFF
TRBJ2-3 TRBD2 TRBV14 NA TGTGCCAGCAGCCAAGGGACTAGGCGAAGCACAGATACGCAGTATTTT CASSQGTRRSTDTQYF
TRBJ2-1 NA TRBV20-1 NA TGCAGTGCGGACTTGAGCTCCTACAATGAGCAGTTCTTC CSADLSSYNEQFF